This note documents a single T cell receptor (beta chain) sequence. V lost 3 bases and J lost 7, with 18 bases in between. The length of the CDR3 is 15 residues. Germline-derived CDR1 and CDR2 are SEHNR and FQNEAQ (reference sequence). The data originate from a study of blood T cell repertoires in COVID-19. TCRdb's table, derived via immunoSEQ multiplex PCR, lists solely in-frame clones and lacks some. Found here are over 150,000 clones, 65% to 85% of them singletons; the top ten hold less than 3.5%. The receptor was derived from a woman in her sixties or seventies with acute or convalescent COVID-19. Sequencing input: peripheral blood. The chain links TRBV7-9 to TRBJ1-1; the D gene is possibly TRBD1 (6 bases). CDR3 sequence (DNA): TGTGCCAGCAGCTTCCTGGGGGCGCAGGGCGTTGAAGCTTTCTTT. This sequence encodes CASSFLGAQGVEAFF.